This entry is about one T cell receptor (beta chain). Its antigen remains unidentified. These data come from a study of T-cell reconstitution after alpha-beta-depleted transplantation in children. The study, taken as a whole, reports: The high TCRbeta diversity at day 60 in some patients came from surviving recipient T cells and thymic progenitors. After one year, T-cell counts and TCRbeta diversity mostly came from new T cells.

Germline V gene data show CDR1 as SGHAT and CDR2 as FQDESV (reference sequence). The CDR3 has 18 amino acids. Trimming took 4 bases from V and 1 from J; bases not matched to a gene: 9. Preparation of the TCRbeta library used unique molecular identifiers. TCRdb called the PCR reads again in MiXCR, with one record for every CDR3 protein. In the table there are some 600,000 distinct CDR3 sequences, roughly 13% of which are singletons. The source was PBMCs, mostly from graft donor cells, collected 360 days after TCRalphabeta/CD19-depleted stem cell transplant. This sequence was found in a male patient between 10 and 17 years old who had a stem cell transplant for acute myeloid leukemia, so the T cells may come from the graft donor. The chain has TRBV11-1 and TRBJ2-1; 11 bases agree with TRBD2. Here the CDR3 reads CASSSYSGRARSYNEQFF. The CDR3 nucleotides read TGTGCCAGCAGCTCCTATAGCGGGAGGGCCAGGTCCTACAATGAGCAGTTCTTC. Full variable domain (missing parts from reference TRBV11-1 and TRBJ2-1): EAEVAQSPRYKITEKSQAVAFWCDPISGHATLYWYRQILGQGPELLVQFQDESVVDDSQLPKDRFSAERLKGVDSTLKIQPAELGDSAMYLCASSSYSGRARSYNEQFFGPGTRLTVL.